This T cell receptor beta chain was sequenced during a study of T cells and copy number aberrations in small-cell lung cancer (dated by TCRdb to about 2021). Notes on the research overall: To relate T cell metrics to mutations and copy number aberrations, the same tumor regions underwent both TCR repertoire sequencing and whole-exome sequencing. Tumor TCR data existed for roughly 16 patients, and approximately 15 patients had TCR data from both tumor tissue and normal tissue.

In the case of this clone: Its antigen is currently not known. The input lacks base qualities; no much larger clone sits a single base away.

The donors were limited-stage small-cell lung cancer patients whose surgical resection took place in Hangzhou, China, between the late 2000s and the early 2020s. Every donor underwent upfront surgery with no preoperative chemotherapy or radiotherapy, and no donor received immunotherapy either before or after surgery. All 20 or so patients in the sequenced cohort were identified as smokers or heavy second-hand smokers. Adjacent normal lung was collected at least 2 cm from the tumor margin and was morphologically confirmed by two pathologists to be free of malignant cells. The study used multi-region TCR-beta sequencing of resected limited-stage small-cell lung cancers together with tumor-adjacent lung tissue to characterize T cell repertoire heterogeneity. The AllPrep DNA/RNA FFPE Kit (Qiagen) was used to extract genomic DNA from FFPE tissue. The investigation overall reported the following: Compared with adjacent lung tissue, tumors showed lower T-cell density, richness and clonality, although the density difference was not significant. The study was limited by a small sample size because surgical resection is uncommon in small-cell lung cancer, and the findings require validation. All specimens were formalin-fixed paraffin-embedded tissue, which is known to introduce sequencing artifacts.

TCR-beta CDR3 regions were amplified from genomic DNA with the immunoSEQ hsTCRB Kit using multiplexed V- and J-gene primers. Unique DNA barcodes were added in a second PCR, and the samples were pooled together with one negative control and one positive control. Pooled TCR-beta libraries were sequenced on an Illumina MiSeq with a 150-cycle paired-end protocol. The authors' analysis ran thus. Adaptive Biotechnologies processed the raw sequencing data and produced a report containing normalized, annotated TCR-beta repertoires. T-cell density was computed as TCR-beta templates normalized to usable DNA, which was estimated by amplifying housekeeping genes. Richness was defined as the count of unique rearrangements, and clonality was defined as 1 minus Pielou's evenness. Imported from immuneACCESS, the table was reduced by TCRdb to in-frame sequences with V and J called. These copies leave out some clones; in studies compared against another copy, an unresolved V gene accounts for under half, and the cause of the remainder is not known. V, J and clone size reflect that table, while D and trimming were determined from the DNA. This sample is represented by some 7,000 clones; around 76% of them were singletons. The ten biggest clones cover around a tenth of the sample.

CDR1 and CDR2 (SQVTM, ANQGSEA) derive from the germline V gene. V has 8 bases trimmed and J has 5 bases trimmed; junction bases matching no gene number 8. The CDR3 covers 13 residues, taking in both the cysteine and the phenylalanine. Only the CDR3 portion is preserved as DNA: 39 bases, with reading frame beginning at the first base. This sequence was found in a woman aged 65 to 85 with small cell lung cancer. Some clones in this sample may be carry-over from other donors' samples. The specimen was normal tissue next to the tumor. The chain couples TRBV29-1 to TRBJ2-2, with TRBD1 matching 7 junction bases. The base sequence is TGCAGCATCAACAGGGGTGGGACCGGGGAGCTGTTTTTT. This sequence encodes CSINRGGTGELFF.